Included here is one TCR beta chain sequence, with context. Its matching antigen is unknown. Assay: immunoSEQ multiplex PCR; the TCRdb copy retains only in-frame clones and omits some. The sample includes fewer than 85,000 clones, 85% to 90% of them seen just once. This sample was taken from a study of T cell responses to AZD1222 COVID-19 vaccine. The study's findings and limits: It should be noted that donors were predominantly white British and more often female, and clonal diversity was possibly underestimated. Nearly half of spike-specific TCRs reportedly target unmutated variant regions.

The source of this sequence is an adult in good health. Sequencing was performed on peripheral blood, taken on day 0 of AZD1222 vaccination.

For the CDR3, the DNA is TGTGCCAGCAGTCTCGAATACAGGGGGCGGGATGAGCAGTTCTTC. As protein: CASSLEYRGRDEQFF. The V gene is TRBV27, the J gene TRBJ2-1; 9 bases agree with TRBD1. The V and J ends lost 5 bases and 8 bases, in that order; junction bases with no gene match: 10. Germline CDR1 reads MNHEY; CDR2 reads SMNVEV (reference sequence). The CDR3 consists of 15 residues.